This T cell receptor beta chain was sequenced in a study of T cell responses to AZD1222 COVID-19 vaccine. Across the study: Doses given second, at about 4 or about 12 weeks, were pooled.

Study results and caveats: Mapped onto spike, vaccine-associated CD4 TCRs spanned it and were dominant at 160-218 and 743-854. It should be noted that donors were predominantly white British and more often female, and clonal diversity was possibly underestimated. Variant regions that are unmutated are reportedly the target of nearly half of spike-specific TCRs.

Measured with immunoSEQ multiplex PCR; TCRdb has only the in-frame clones, and not every one. The table has approximately 170,000 clones, around 90% seen once; the top ten hold 4.4%. Note on this clone: Its antigen remains unidentified.

The CDR3 has 13 residues. The V end lost 1 base, the J end lost 1 base, and 4 bases lay between the germline ends. CDR1 is MNHEY, CDR2 SVGEGT, per germline. The specimen comprised peripheral blood, sampled on day 0 of AZD1222 vaccination. This rearrangement joins TRBV6-2 or TRBV6-3 to TRBJ1-1; D unresolved. The receptor's source is an adult in good health. CDR3: CASSYWENTEAFF. DNA of the CDR3: TGTGCCAGCAGTTACTGGGAGAACACTGAAGCTTTCTTT.